This is a list of T cell receptor beta chains from one sample in a study of blood T cell repertoires in COVID-19. Produced via immunoSEQ multiplex PCR; TCRdb's table is partial and in-frame only. The sample carries a few hundred thousand clones, about 87% recorded once. Sequenced input: peripheral blood. The source is a woman aged 25 to 39 who had recovered from COVID-19. Both conserved end residues are part of each CDR3. The order of the fields is V gene, J gene, D gene, clone size, CDR3 protein, CDR3 DNA. A D gene is named only where the DNA matches it firmly. Clone size appears in some rows only: once, few, many, or a class for an expanded clone.

>TRBV28|TRBJ2-7|TRBD2|once
CASSLGGEVNYEQYF
TGTGCCAGCAGTTTAGGGGGGGAGGTCAACTACGAGCAGTACTTC
>TRBV19|TRBJ2-2|TRBD1|once
CASSTPGTGGRGELFF
TGTGCCAGTAGTACCCCCGGGACAGGGGGTAGGGGGGAGCTGTTTTTT
>TRBV7-9|TRBJ2-7|.|.
CASSPFGGTYEQYF
TGTGCCAGCAGCCCCTTTGGGGGGACCTACGAGCAGTACTTC
>TRBV27|TRBJ2-5|TRBD2|.
CASSLSLRGEETQYF
TGTGCCAGCAGTTTATCGCTTCGGGGGGAAGAGACCCAGTACTTC
>TRBV7-3|TRBJ2-1|TRBD2|.
CASSLSSGLANNEQFF
TGTGCCAGCAGCTTAAGCTCGGGACTAGCGAATAATGAGCAGTTCTTC
>TRBV7-6|TRBJ1-4|.|.
CASSVIQGLSEKLFF
TGTGCCAGCAGCGTAATACAGGGCTTGAGTGAAAAACTGTTTTTT
>TRBV5-4|TRBJ2-5|.|once
CASSSKQGGETQYF
TGTGCCAGCAGCTCAAAACAGGGCGGGGAGACCCAGTACTTC
>TRBV30|TRBJ2-5|TRBD1|.
CAWSAGVGTGSPETQYF
TGTGCCTGGAGCGCCGGGGTGGGGACAGGGTCCCCAGAGACCCAGTACTTC
>TRBV14|TRBJ2-3|.|.
CASSQDVTGGTRDTQYF
TGTGCCAGCAGCCAAGATGTAACGGGGGGCACCCGAGATACGCAGTATTTT
>TRBV4-1|TRBJ1-1|TRBD1|once
CASSQVPSGTGGGSEAFF
TGCGCCAGCAGCCAAGTCCCCTCCGGGACAGGGGGCGGCTCTGAAGCTTTCTTT
>TRBV7-3|TRBJ2-3|TRBD2|.
CASSLRAGDTDTQYF
TGTGCCAGCAGCTTACGGGCGGGGGACACAGATACGCAGTATTTT
>TRBV28|TRBJ2-5|TRBD2|once
CASSLWGGSGETQYF
TGTGCCAGCAGTTTATGGGGAGGGTCGGGAGAGACCCAGTACTTC
>TRBV2|TRBJ1-4|.|.
CASQGDLSEKLFF
TGTGCCAGCCAGGGTGATTTATCGGAAAAACTGTTTTTT
>TRBV4-1|TRBJ2-5|.|.
CASSQEGSSLGETQYF
TGCGCCAGCAGCCAAGAGGGGTCTAGCCTGGGAGAGACCCAGTACTTC
>TRBV28|TRBJ1-1|.|.
CASSRGGGAEAFF
TGTGCCAGCAGCCGGGGTGGGGGCGCTGAAGCTTTCTTT
>TRBV3-1/TRBV3-2|TRBJ1-2|TRBD1|.
CASSRTGGASLLGYTF
TGTGCCAGCAGCCGGACAGGGGGTGCTTCCCTCCTCGGCTACACCTTC
>TRBV24-1|TRBJ2-7|.|.
CATSDSQGYEQYF
TGTGCCACCAGTGATTCACAGGGCTACGAGCAGTACTTC
>TRBV5-6|TRBJ1-2|TRBD1|.
CASSSDRDYGYTF
TGTGCCAGCAGCTCGGACAGGGACTATGGCTACACCTTC
>TRBV28|TRBJ1-1|.|few
CASWGLGQGKTEAFF
TGTGCCAGCTGGGGTTTGGGGCAGGGGAAAACTGAAGCTTTCTTT
>TRBV6-2/TRBV6-3|TRBJ2-7|.|.
CASSYSTAYEQYF
TGTGCCAGCAGTTACTCGACAGCGTACGAGCAGTACTTC
>TRBV19|TRBJ2-1|.|.
CASSMRNNEQFF
TGTGCCAGTAGTATGAGGAACAATGAGCAGTTCTTC
>TRBV11-2|TRBJ2-7|TRBD2|.
CASSLLSRTSGGPSYEQYF
TGTGCCAGCAGCCTCCTGAGTCGGACTAGCGGGGGCCCTTCCTACGAGCAGTACTTC
>TRBV5-1|TRBJ2-1|.|.
CASSLNGYNEQFF
TGCGCCAGCAGCTTGAACGGTTACAATGAGCAGTTCTTC
>TRBV6-5|TRBJ1-1|.|.
CASSYSADSEAFF
TGTGCCAGCAGTTACTCGGCAGATTCTGAAGCTTTCTTT
>TRBV6-5|TRBJ1-5|.|.
CASSPRAASHQPQHF
TGTGCCAGCAGTCCCCGCGCAGCGAGCCATCAGCCCCAGCATTTT
>TRBV5-1|TRBJ1-3|TRBD1|.
CASSLEVPGQAGNTIYF
TGCGCCAGCAGCTTGGAGGTTCCGGGACAGGCGGGAAACACCATATATTTT
>TRBV7-3|TRBJ1-1|.|.
CASSLMGGMDTEAFF
TGTGCCAGCAGCTTAATGGGGGGGATGGACACTGAAGCTTTCTTT
>TRBV24-1|TRBJ2-5|TRBD1|once
CATSEGTGGRETQYF
TGTGCCACCAGTGAGGGGACAGGGGGCCGTGAGACCCAGTACTTC
>TRBV28|TRBJ2-7|TRBD2|.
CASSLWTGLAPEEQYF
TGTGCCAGCAGTTTATGGACGGGACTAGCCCCTGAGGAGCAGTACTTC
>TRBV5-1|TRBJ1-2|TRBD1|.
CASSIGQDGYTF
TGCGCCAGCAGCATTGGACAGGATGGCTACACCTTC
>TRBV9|TRBJ1-1|.|.
CASSAHGRENTEAFF
TGTGCCAGCAGCGCTCACGGACGGGAGAACACTGAAGCTTTCTTT
>TRBV7-7|TRBJ2-5|.|.
CASSLVNRVETQYF
TGTGCCAGCAGCTTAGTCAACAGGGTGGAGACCCAGTACTTC
>TRBV4-2|TRBJ1-5|.|.
CASSQVGGTANQPQHF
TGTGCCAGCAGCCAAGTGGGGGGGACGGCCAATCAGCCCCAGCATTTT
>TRBV3-1/TRBV3-2|TRBJ1-2|.|.
CASSPNTGGGWVYGYTF
TGTGCCAGCAGCCCAAACACCGGCGGGGGGTGGGTCTATGGCTACACCTTC
>TRBV11-3|TRBJ2-7|.|.
CASTWSDEQYF
TGTGCCAGCACCTGGTCGGACGAGCAGTACTTC
>TRBV15|TRBJ1-5|TRBD1|.
CATSRDQGTASNQPQHF
TGTGCCACCAGCAGAGATCAGGGGACAGCAAGCAATCAGCCCCAGCATTTT
>TRBV3-1/TRBV3-2|TRBJ2-5|TRBD2|.
CASSPSLAGGPETQYF
TGTGCCAGCAGCCCCTCTCTAGCGGGGGGGCCAGAGACCCAGTACTTC
>TRBV11-2|TRBJ2-3|.|.
CASSLKNSGPPEDTQYF
TGTGCCAGCAGCTTAAAGAATAGCGGCCCTCCGGAGGATACGCAGTATTTT
>TRBV11-2|TRBJ2-7|TRBD1|.
CASSSDRGFYEQYF
TGTGCCAGCAGCTCGGACAGGGGGTTTTACGAGCAGTACTTC
>TRBV6-1|TRBJ2-7|TRBD1|.
CASSEARQGGYEQYF
TGTGCCAGCAGTGAAGCTCGACAGGGGGGCTACGAGCAGTACTTC
>TRBV6-2/TRBV6-3|TRBJ1-5|.|.
CASSRPEHATLGAPRPQHF
TGTGCCAGCAGCCGACCCGAACACGCCACCTTGGGGGCCCCTCGGCCCCAGCATTTT
>TRBV24-1|TRBJ2-5|.|.
CATSDPGQETQYF
TGTGCCACCAGTGACCCAGGACAAGAGACCCAGTACTTC
>TRBV15|TRBJ1-6|TRBD1|.
CATSTRGNRGSDNSPLHF
TGTGCCACCAGCACCCGGGGTAACAGGGGTAGCGATAATTCACCCCTCCACTTT
>TRBV13|TRBJ2-7|.|.
CASSSGGSYEQYF
TGTGCCAGCAGCTCCGGGGGCTCCTACGAGCAGTACTTC
>TRBV5-8|TRBJ2-2|TRBD1|.
CASSLPDRGRTGELFF
TGTGCCAGCAGCCTCCCCGACAGGGGGCGAACCGGGGAGCTGTTTTTT
>TRBV4-1|TRBJ1-5|.|.
CASSQGSYQPQHF
TGCGCCAGCAGCCAAGGTTCGTATCAGCCCCAGCATTTT
>TRBV7-2|TRBJ1-6|.|.
CASSLELVPPLHF
TGTGCCAGCAGCTTAGAACTTGTCCCACCCCTCCACTTT
>TRBV29-1|TRBJ2-1|.|.
CSVRSSTPYNEQFF
TGCAGCGTCCGATCTAGCACCCCCTACAATGAGCAGTTCTTC